This T cell receptor beta chain was recovered during a study of cytomegalovirus exposure and HLA in healthy donors. Points from the study as a whole: The TCR clusters that emerged in the first cohort tended, a later analysis found, to co-occur in the roughly 130 validation repertoires. The study found most TCR sequences rare, yet found some public TCRs in many donors. Cytomegalovirus status, reportedly, was diagnosed with high specificity and sensitivity by the classifier. Through in vitro validation, a few CMV-associated chains were shown to be specific for CMV antigens.

Sequencing used immunoSEQ multiplex PCR; TCRdb keeps in-frame clones, though not all of them. The sample lists some 140,000 clones, about four fifths seen once, with around 1.4% in the top ten. About this clone itself: What it binds is unknown.

CDR1 is LGHNT, CDR2 FRNRAP, per germline. Trimming removed 6 bases from V and 5 bases from J; junction bases left unmatched: 5. The CDR3 length is 13 residues. The receptor's source is a woman aged 30 to 39 in good health and CMV-seronegative. The chain employs TRBV12-5 and TRBJ2-7; TRBD1 aligns across 9 bases. Sequenced material: PBMCs. DNA of the CDR3: TGTGCTAGTGGAGGACAGGGGCGGAACGAGCAGTACTTC. It codes for CASGGQGRNEQYF.